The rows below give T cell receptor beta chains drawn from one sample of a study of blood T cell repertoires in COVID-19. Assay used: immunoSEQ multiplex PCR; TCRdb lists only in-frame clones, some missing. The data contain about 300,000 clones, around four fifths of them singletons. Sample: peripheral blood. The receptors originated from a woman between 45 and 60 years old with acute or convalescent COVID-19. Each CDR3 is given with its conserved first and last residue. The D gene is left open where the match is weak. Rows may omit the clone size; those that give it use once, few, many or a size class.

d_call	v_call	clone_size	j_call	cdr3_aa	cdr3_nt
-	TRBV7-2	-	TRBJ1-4	CASLRATNEKLFF	TGTGCCAGCCTCCGGGCAACTAATGAAAAACTGTTTTTT
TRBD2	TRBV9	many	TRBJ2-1	CASSVASGSRNEQFF	TGTGCCAGCAGCGTAGCGAGCGGGAGCCGCAATGAGCAGTTCTTC
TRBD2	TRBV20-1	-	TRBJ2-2	CSASNRWGLAGAPGELFF	TGCAGTGCTAGTAACAGATGGGGACTAGCGGGAGCCCCCGGGGAGCTGTTTTTT
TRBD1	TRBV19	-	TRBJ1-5	CASSGTGNQPQHF	TGTGCCAGTAGCGGGACAGGCAATCAGCCCCAGCATTTT
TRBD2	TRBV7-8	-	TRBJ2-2	CASSPRLAGEVGELFF	TGTGCCAGCAGCCCCCGACTAGCGGGGGAAGTCGGGGAGCTGTTTTTT
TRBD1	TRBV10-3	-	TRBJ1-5	CATRQGSRDQPQHF	TGTGCCACGCGACAGGGGAGTAGGGATCAGCCCCAGCATTTT
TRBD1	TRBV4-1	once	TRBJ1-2	CASSQEDRRTGRGYTF	TGCGCCAGCAGCCAAGAAGATAGAAGGACAGGGCGGGGCTACACCTTC
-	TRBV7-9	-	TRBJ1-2	CASSRDTDGYTF	TGTGCCAGCAGCCGGGACACAGATGGCTACACCTTC
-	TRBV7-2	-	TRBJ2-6	CASSLQRSGANVLTF	TGTGCCAGCAGCTTACAGCGCTCTGGGGCCAACGTCCTGACTTTC
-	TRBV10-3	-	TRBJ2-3	CAILAEESTDTQYF	TGTGCCATCTTAGCGGAGGAGAGCACAGATACGCAGTATTTT
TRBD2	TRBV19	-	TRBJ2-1	CASSIGGGYNEQFF	TGTGCCAGTAGTATAGGGGGGGGTTACAATGAGCAGTTCTTC
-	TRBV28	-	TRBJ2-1	CASSLEVQGGNEQFF	TGTGCCAGCAGTTTAGAGGTCCAGGGGGGAAATGAGCAGTTCTTC
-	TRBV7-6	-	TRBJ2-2	CAGGGSNTGELFF	TGTGCTGGGGGGGGCTCGAACACCGGGGAGCTGTTTTTT
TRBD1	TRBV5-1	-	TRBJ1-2	CASSGGQGPSHYGYTF	TGCGCCAGCAGCGGCGGACAGGGCCCTTCCCACTATGGCTACACCTTC
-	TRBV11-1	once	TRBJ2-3	CASSLQGMRTDTQYF	TGTGCCAGCAGCTTACAGGGGATGCGGACAGATACGCAGTATTTT
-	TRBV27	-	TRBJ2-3	CASKLLSSTDTQYF	TGTGCCAGCAAGCTGCTGTCTAGCACAGATACGCAGTATTTT
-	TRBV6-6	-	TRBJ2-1	CASSVDNEQFF	TGTGCCAGCAGTGTCGACAATGAGCAGTTCTTC
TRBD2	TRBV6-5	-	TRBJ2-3	CASSYSKRGGTDTQYF	TGTGCCAGCAGTTACTCCAAGCGGGGGGGAACAGATACGCAGTATTTT
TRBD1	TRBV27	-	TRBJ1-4	CASTLQIGGGEKLFF	TGTGCCAGCACCTTACAGATAGGGGGCGGAGAAAAACTGTTTTTT
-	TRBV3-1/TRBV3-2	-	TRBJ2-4	CASSQDTLANIQYF	TGTGCCAGCAGCCAAGATACGCTAGCCAACATTCAGTACTTC
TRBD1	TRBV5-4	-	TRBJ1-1	CASSLQGAETEAFF	TGTGCCAGCAGCTTGCAGGGGGCGGAAACTGAAGCTTTCTTT
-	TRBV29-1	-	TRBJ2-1	CSGRSYNEQFF	TGCAGCGGCCGGTCCTACAATGAGCAGTTCTTC
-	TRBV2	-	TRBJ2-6	CASSGGSSGANVLTF	TGTGCCAGCAGTGGCGGATCCTCTGGGGCCAACGTCCTGACTTTC
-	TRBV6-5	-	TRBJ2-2	CASSYSVAGAYGELFF	TGTGCCAGCAGTTACTCGGTCGCGGGGGCTTACGGGGAGCTGTTTTTT
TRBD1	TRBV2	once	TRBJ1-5	CASSWTGLPQPQHF	TGTGCCAGCAGTTGGACAGGGCTGCCTCAGCCCCAGCATTTT
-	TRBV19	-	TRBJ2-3	CASSIGGRDTQYF	TGTGCCAGTAGTATAGGAGGGAGGGATACGCAGTATTTT
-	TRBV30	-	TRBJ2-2	CAWSVGATNTGELFF	TGTGCCTGGAGTGTGGGAGCTACGAACACCGGGGAGCTGTTTTTT
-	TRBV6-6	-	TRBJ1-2	CASRSLGHYSGYTF	TGTGCCAGCAGGTCACTTGGACATTACTCTGGCTACACCTTC
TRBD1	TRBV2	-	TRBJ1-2	CASSGGGQGRGYTF	TGTGCCAGCAGTGGGGGGGGACAGGGTCGCGGCTACACCTTC
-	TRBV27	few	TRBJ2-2	CASSSIAGYTGELFF	TGTGCCAGCAGTTCGATAGCCGGGTACACCGGGGAGCTGTTTTTT
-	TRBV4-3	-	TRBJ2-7	CASSHVGETYEQYF	TGCGCCAGCAGCCATGTGGGAGAGACCTACGAGCAGTACTTC
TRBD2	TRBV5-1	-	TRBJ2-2	CASSGTSGGAGELFF	TGCGCCAGCAGCGGGACTAGCGGGGGGGCCGGGGAGCTGTTTTTT
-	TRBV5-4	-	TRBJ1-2	CASSADYGYTF	TGTGCCAGCAGCGCGGACTATGGCTACACCTTC
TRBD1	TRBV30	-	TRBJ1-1	CAWNSPGTGKSEAFF	TGTGCCTGGAACTCCCCCGGGACAGGGAAATCTGAAGCTTTCTTT
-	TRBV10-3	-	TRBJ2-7	CAISETTGTSSSYEQYF	TGTGCCATCAGTGAGACGACCGGGACAAGCAGCTCCTACGAGCAGTACTTC
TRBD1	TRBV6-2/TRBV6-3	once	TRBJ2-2	CASSYPDRGLYTGELFF	TGTGCCAGCAGTTACCCCGACAGGGGGCTCTACACCGGGGAGCTGTTTTTT
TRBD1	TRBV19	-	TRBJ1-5	CASTSGTANQPQHF	TGTGCCAGTACTTCCGGGACAGCGAATCAGCCCCAGCATTTT
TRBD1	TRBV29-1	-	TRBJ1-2	CSVEPGGRYGYTF	TGCAGCGTTGAACCAGGGGGCCGCTATGGCTACACCTTC
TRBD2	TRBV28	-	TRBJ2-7	CASSLASGGSYEQYF	TGTGCCAGCAGTTTGGCCAGCGGGGGCTCCTACGAGCAGTACTTC
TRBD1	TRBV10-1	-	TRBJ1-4	CASAVTAGGRTNEKLFF	TGCGCCAGCGCAGTGACGGCAGGGGGCAGGACTAATGAAAAACTGTTTTTT
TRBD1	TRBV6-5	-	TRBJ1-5	CASSPDRAQPQHF	TGTGCCAGCAGCCCAGACAGGGCTCAGCCCCAGCATTTT
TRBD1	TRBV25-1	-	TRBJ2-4	CASSEGQLWGNIQYF	TGTGCCAGCAGTGAGGGACAGCTTTGGGGAAACATTCAGTACTTC
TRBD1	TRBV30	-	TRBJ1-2	CAWTRDSSNYGYTF	TGTGCCTGGACCCGGGACAGCTCCAACTATGGCTACACCTTC
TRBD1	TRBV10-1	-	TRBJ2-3	CASSDTRLRPGQTTDTQYF	TGCGCCAGCAGTGATACGAGACTCAGACCGGGACAGACCACAGATACGCAGTATTTT
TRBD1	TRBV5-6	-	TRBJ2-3	CASTERTGASTDTQYF	TGTGCCAGCACAGAGCGGACAGGAGCTAGCACAGATACGCAGTATTTT
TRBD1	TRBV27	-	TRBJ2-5	CASSLRQGVTQYF	TGTGCCAGCAGTTTAAGACAGGGTGTGACCCAGTACTTC
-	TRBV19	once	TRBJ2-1	CASSPTGNSYNEQFF	TGTGCCAGTAGCCCTACAGGAAACTCCTACAATGAGCAGTTCTTC
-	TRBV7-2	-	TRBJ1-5	CASSLEARSNQPQHF	TGTGCCAGCAGCTTAGAGGCGAGGAGCAATCAGCCCCAGCATTTT
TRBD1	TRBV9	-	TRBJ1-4	CASTTGTGNEKLFF	TGTGCCAGCACAACCGGGACAGGGAATGAAAAACTGTTTTTT